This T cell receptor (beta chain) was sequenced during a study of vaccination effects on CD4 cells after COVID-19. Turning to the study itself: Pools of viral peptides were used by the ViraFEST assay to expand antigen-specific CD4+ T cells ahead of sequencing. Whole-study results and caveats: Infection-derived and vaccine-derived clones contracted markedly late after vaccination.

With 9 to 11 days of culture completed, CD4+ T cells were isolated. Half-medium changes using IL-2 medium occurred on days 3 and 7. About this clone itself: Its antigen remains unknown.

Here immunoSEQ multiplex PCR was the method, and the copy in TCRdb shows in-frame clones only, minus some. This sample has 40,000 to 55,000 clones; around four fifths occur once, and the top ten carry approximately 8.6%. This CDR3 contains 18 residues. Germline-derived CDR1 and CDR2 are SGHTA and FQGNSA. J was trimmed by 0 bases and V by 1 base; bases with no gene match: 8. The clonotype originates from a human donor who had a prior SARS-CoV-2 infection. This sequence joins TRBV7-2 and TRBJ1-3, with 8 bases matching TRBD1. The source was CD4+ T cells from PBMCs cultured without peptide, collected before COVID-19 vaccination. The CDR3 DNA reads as TGTGCCAGCAGCTTAGAGGCGTGGGGGACAGGCTCTGGAAACACCATATATTTT. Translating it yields CASSLEAWGTGSGNTIYF.